The clone carrying this T cell receptor beta chain came up many times. Its antigen is unknown. The data were taken from a study of CD8+CD57+ T cells in acquired aplastic anemia. It was patients with CD8+CD57+ cell expansion by flow cytometry who were chosen for sequencing. At blood sampling, none of the patients had yet received therapy. Study results and limitations: Patients had around 30 CD8+ CDR3 sequences in common with controls (the shared set).

It was genomic DNA that served as the template for profiling TCR beta VDJ and CDR3. TCRdb re-analysed the reads in MiXCR, keeping a single row per CDR3 protein. The sample lists some 170,000 distinct CDR3 sequences, less than 65% occurring once. The CDR3 is 15 residues long. V dropped 6 bases and J dropped 3 bases, with 16 bases sitting between them. Germline V gene data show CDR1 as SNHLY and CDR2 as FYNNEI. Sequenced: sorted CD4+, CD8+, or CD8+CD57+ T cells (not recorded which) from PBMCs. The chain recombines TRBV2 with TRBJ2-3; possibly TRBD1 or TRBD2 for D (5 bases each). The source of this sequence is a human donor with aplastic anemia. CDR3 DNA: TGTGCCAGCAGGGGTCCGGGACGCCATACAGATACGCAGTATTTT. Translation: CASRGPGRHTDTQYF. The full variable domain, its missing parts supplied by reference TRBV2 and TRBJ2-3, is EPEVTQTPSHQVTQMGQEVILRCVPISNHLYFYWYRQILGQKVEFLVSFYNNEISEKSEIFDDQFSVERPDGSNFTLKIRSTKLEDSAMYFCASRGPGRHTDTQYFGPGTRLTVL.